The clone carrying this T cell receptor (beta chain) occurred once. Its antigen remains unknown. This sample was included in a study of PD-L1 blockade in urothelial cancer. The overall study: At 3 weeks (second dose) and 6 weeks after starting treatment, blood was analyzed.

The time point here: peripheral blood 6 weeks after treatment start. Germline V gives CDR1 MNHEY, CDR2 SMNVEV (reference sequence). V lost 5 bases to trimming and J lost 0 bases; unmatched junction nucleotides: 6. CDR3 length equals 15 residues. Using immunoSEQ multiplex PCR, the repertoire was profiled, and TCRdb retains in-frame clones only, with some absent. This sample carries around 69,000 clones, around 93% of them seen once, and the ten largest clones take 0.87%. Study outcomes and limitations: Greater 3-week expansion of tumor-associated blood clones was recorded for durable-benefit patients.

The starting material was PBMCs, obtained around atezolizumab (anti-PD-L1) treatment. The sequence derives from a woman of 80 years or more with urothelial cancer. V and J are TRBV27 and TRBJ2-7, with TRBD1 matching 8 bases. The CDR3 DNA is TGTGCCAGCAGTCTCGGACAGGGCCGCTCCTACGAGCAGTACTTC. This codes for CASSLGQGRSYEQYF.